This T cell receptor beta chain appears in the sequencing data of a study of post-analysis software for immune sequencing data. cDNA libraries of TCR beta carried unique molecular identifiers. From the PCR reads, TCRdb called clonotypes with MiXCR, one entry per CDR3 protein. Among 350,000 to 500,000 distinct CDR3 sequences listed, approximately 37% were seen once. Source material: blood. The TCR originated in a girl aged 2 to 10 with multiple sclerosis.

The chain's CDR3 is CSVDGTLKNIQYF. CDR3 nucleotide sequence: TGCAGCGTTGACGGGACATTGAAAAACATTCAGTACTTC. The chain is built from TRBV29-1 and TRBJ2-4; a weak D match, TRBD1 (6 bases). The V end lost 3 bases, the J end lost 4 bases, and 10 bases lay between the germline ends. CDR1 and CDR2 from the germline V gene are SQVTM and ANQGSEA. The CDR3 contains 13 residues.